A single T cell receptor beta chain is shown here with its context. This clonotype was counted ten times or more. This receptor's antigen is unknown. Per-nucleotide qualities are absent, and no much larger clonotype sits a single base away. This sample stems from a study of blood T cells in healthy people across ages (dated by TCRdb to between 2015 and 2017). About the investigation overall: In model experiments, template switching captured roughly one uniquely barcoded TCR beta cDNA molecule for every two T cells. To track age-related changes in TCR beta repertoire diversity, the study relied on deep sequencing normalized with unique cDNA molecular identifiers. The study analyzed two additional independent replicas of 1 million unique cDNA reads from the same blood draw for two donors, one aged 18 to 29 and one aged 80 or older. The donors were split into four age groups: young (average roughly 15 years), middle-aged (over 35), aged (about 62) and long-lived (approximately 80). To avoid experimental bias, donors of different ages were spread randomly across the sequencing lanes.

Study-level results and caveats: Compared with the aged group, the long-lived group had more naive CD4+ T cells, fewer expanded clones and increased TCR diversity, a pattern suggesting age selection. Total diversity estimates from one million sequenced T cells were considered lower bounds and underestimates. As age increased, observed TCR beta diversity per million T cells dropped in a roughly linear way, and a significant reduction was already evident by age around 41. A strong correlation was found between observed TCR beta diversity and the percentage of naive T cells measured by flow cytometry. Because donor CMV infection status was unknown, age-related changes in expanded clonotypes were potentially confounded. Because profiling used bulk unsorted PBMCs, naive and antigen-experienced compartments could not be compared conclusively.

The germline V gene specifies MNHEY as CDR1 and SVGAGI as CDR2. From cysteine to phenylalanine, the CDR3 is 16 amino acids long. The kept DNA is CDR3 alone, 48 bases in frame from the first base. The junction shows trimming of 0 bases on V and 2 bases on J, plus 14 bases between the germline ends. Libraries were built with 5' RACE. Sequencer: Illumina HiSeq 2500. A second PCR of about 6 to 11 cycles was performed with a sample-barcoded 5' primer and a J-beta primer mix. A template-switch 5' adaptor carrying 12 random nucleotides introduced a unique molecular identifier onto each TCR beta cDNA molecule. Each sample yielded at least 3 million CDR3-containing paired-end reads. First-strand cDNA synthesis was performed from all RNA using the Mint cDNA synthesis kit, with priming by a TRBC-specific oligonucleotide. Following uracil-DNA glycosylase treatment, a first 18-cycle PCR with universal primers M1SS and BC2_uni_R was performed on all cDNA. Regarding the original processing steps: Normalization of each sample was performed by random selection of 1 million high-quality reads, each carrying a distinct molecular identifier. Reads sharing molecular identifiers were discarded rather than binned into consensus sequences. MiTCR, with a Q25 quality threshold and the strictest error-elimination algorithm, was used for CDR3 identification, clonotype clustering and error correction. A nonparametric unseen species model using Euler transformation provided a lower-bound estimate of total TCR beta diversity. TCRdb reworked the public reads: Q25 trimming with fastp, MiXCR clone assembly, productive beta chains retained. Rows matching on CDR3 protein sequence are summarized as one entry with the most common DNA and genes. Here the V and J calls rest on TCRdb's processing, not on the authors' analysis. This sample is represented by 720,000 or so distinct CDR3 sequences; around 43% of them were singletons. The ten top clones hold about 30% of the sample.

Donors were a few dozen systemically healthy Caucasian individuals from Russia aged roughly 6 to 100 years. Ten milliliters of peripheral blood were drawn from each donor into EDTA-treated Vacutainer tubes. PBMCs were isolated by Ficoll-Paque density-gradient centrifugation, with at least 6.5 million obtained per sample. Total RNA was extracted from PBMCs with Trizol reagent, with at least 6 micrograms obtained per sample. For every donor, flow cytometry on a PBMC aliquot measured the percentage of naive CD45RAhigh/CD27high T cells. The sample comprised blood. The clonotype was recovered from a man older than 75 in good health. This receptor chain uses TRBV6-5 and TRBJ2-7; TRBD1 might be the D gene, on 6 matching bases. CDR3 reads: CASSYSSTGLTYEQYF. The DNA sequence follows: TGTGCCAGCAGTTACTCCTCGACAGGTTTGACCTACGAGCAGTACTTC.